These 20 T cell receptor beta chains originate from one sample sequenced in a study of blood T cell repertoires in COVID-19 (dated by TCRdb to 2018 to 2020). The library was prepared using the immunoSEQ multiplex PCR assay. TCRdb carries this immuneACCESS record with in-frame sequences only. Its versions omit some clonotypes, under half of them owing to an unresolved V gene in the studies checked, with the rest unexplained. In all, the sample holds some 330,000 clones, and 83% of those were seen once. Together, the top ten hold around 5% of the sample. The source material was PBMCs or T cells enriched from blood (not recorded which). The receptors stem from a woman aged 50 to 60 who had recovered from COVID-19.

The gene calls are TRBV14 and TRBJ2-7, with D perhaps TRBD2 (5 bases). The CDR3 contains 14 residues. Trimming took off 2 bases at V and 2 bases at J, with 10 bases between the two ends. The germline CDR1 and CDR2 sequences are SGHDN and FVKESK. The CDR3 here is CASSQPGLPYEQYF. CDR3 nucleotide sequence: TGTGCCAGCAGCCAACCGGGATTACCCTACGAGCAGTACTTC.

The gene calls are TRBV6-5 and TRBJ1-1; no clear D gene. In germline, CDR1 is MNHEY, CDR2 SVGAGI. The ends were cut back, 0 bases at V and 0 bases at J, with 11 bases in the middle. This CDR3 comprises 16 residues. CDR3 sequence reads: CASSYSSGRVNTEAFF. The CDR3, as DNA: TGTGCCAGCAGTTACTCGAGCGGCAGAGTGAACACTGAAGCTTTCTTT.

This clone was detected once. V and J are TRBV5-6 and TRBJ1-2; D unclear. The germline gives CDR1 SGHDT, CDR2 YYEEEE. Trimming removed 4 bases from V and 3 bases from J, with 7 bases in between. CDR3 size: 12 residues. CDR3 DNA sequence: TGTGCCAGCAGCACCCGGGACTATGGCTACACCTTC. Its protein product is CASSTRDYGYTF.

This chain uses TRBV6-2 or TRBV6-3 with TRBJ1-4; D gene uncertain. CDR1 and CDR2 (germline): MNHEY, SVGEGT. The CDR3 loop spans 12 amino acids. V lost 2 bases to trimming and J lost 8 bases, with 6 bases between them. CDR3: CASSYPEEKLFF. In DNA form, the CDR3 reads TGTGCCAGCAGTTACCCGGAGGAAAAACTGTTTTTT.

The rearrangement links TRBV7-9 to TRBJ1-1; D might be TRBD1 (6 bases). The CDR3 extends over 13 amino acids. Trimming pared 4 bases from V and 4 bases from J, leaving 10 bases between. Germline CDR1 reads SEHNR; CDR2 reads FQNEAQ (reference sequence). The CDR3 loop reads CASSSETGTEAFF. The DNA for the CDR3 is TGTGCCAGCAGCTCTGAGACAGGCACTGAAGCTTTCTTT. Together with reference TRBV7-9 and TRBJ1-1, the CDR3 gives the full variable domain: DTGVSQNPRHKITKRGQNVTFRCDPISEHNRLYWYRQTLGQGPEFLTYFQNEAQLEKSRLLSDRFSAERPKGSFSTLEIQRTEQGDSAMYLCASSSETGTEAFFGQGTRLTVV.

In regard to this clone: The identical CDR3 is also encoded by other nucleotide sequences in the sample. The J gene is TRBJ2-7, the V gene TRBV18; D is perhaps TRBD1 (6 bases). Germline V CDR1 and CDR2: KGHSH, LQKENI. The V gene lost 4 bases and the J gene lost 3 bases, with 7 bases spanning the gap. The CDR3 extends over 12 amino acids. CDR3 in amino acids: CASSRDNYEQYF. In nucleotides, the CDR3 is TGTGCCAGCTCACGGGACAACTACGAGCAGTACTTC.

The chain links TRBV2 to TRBJ1-4; 7 bases are a match to TRBD1. This CDR3 has 15 residues. V shed 4 bases and J 1 base; nucleotides not matched to a gene: 3. Germline V gene data show CDR1 as SNHLY and CDR2 as FYNNEI. Here the CDR3 reads CASSAQGITNEKLFF. The CDR3 DNA is TGTGCCAGCAGTGCACAGGGGATAACTAATGAAAAACTGTTTTTT.

This clone was seen more than once but under ten times. The chain couples TRBV5-8 to TRBJ1-3, with D hard to call. Per germline, CDR1 SGHTS and CDR2 YDEGEE. The CDR3 loop spans 16 amino acids. The V end lost 2 bases, the J end lost 1 base, and 13 bases lay between the germline ends. The CDR3 loop reads CASSFGSPLSGNTIYF. The CDR3 coding sequence is TGTGCCAGCAGCTTCGGGTCCCCTCTATCTGGAAACACCATATATTTT. Looking up the rest from reference TRBV5-8 and TRBJ1-3 gives the full variable domain: EAGVTQSPTHLIKTRGQQATLRCSPISGHTSVYWYQQALGLGLQFLLWYDEGEERNRGNFPPRFSGRQFPNYSSELNVNALELEDSALYLCASSFGSPLSGNTIYFGEGSWLTVV.

The rearrangement joins TRBV6-5 to TRBJ2-7; 8 nucleotides line up with TRBD2. CDR1 and CDR2 from the germline V gene are MNHEY and SVGAGI. V was clipped by 4 bases and J by 2 bases; unmatched bases: 7. The CDR3 is 15 amino acids. CDR3 DNA sequence: TGTGCCAGCAGTTTAACCGGGACTAGGACCTACGAGCAGTACTTC. It codes for CASSLTGTRTYEQYF.

The CDR3: CASSPKGGGTEAFF. The CDR3 coding sequence is TGTGCCAGCTCACCAAAAGGGGGGGGGACTGAAGCTTTCTTT. The chain recombines TRBV18 with TRBJ1-1, with TRBD1 as a possible D gene (6 bases). The CDR3 loop spans 14 amino acids. CDR1 KGHSH and CDR2 LQKENI come from the germline V gene. V was shortened by 2 bases and J by 5 bases, with 12 bases between the two germline ends.

This clone appeared a single time. The J gene is TRBJ1-3, the V gene TRBV6-5, with D possibly matching TRBD1 (5 bases). The CDR3 runs 14 residues. Trimming stripped 4 bases from V and 8 bases from J, with 15 bases between. Germline loops: CDR1 MNHEY, CDR2 SVGAGI. The CDR3 spells CASSLGEGGHTIYF. As DNA, the CDR3 is TGTGCCAGCAGTTTGGGGGAGGGAGGGCACACCATATATTTT.

This chain connects TRBV7-9 to TRBJ1-4; 7 nucleotides agree with TRBD1. Germline CDR1 is SEHNR and CDR2 is FQNEAQ (reference sequence). Unmatched junction bases numbered 5, after V lost 5 bases and J lost 5 bases. This CDR3 contains 14 residues. The CDR3 nucleotides are TGTGCCAGCAGCCGGACAGGAGGAAATGAAAAACTGTTTTTT. Amino acids: CASSRTGGNEKLFF. The full variable domain, with the rest looked up from reference TRBV7-9 and TRBJ1-4, is DTGVSQNPRHKITKRGQNVTFRCDPISEHNRLYWYRQTLGQGPEFLTYFQNEAQLEKSRLLSDRFSAERPKGSFSTLEIQRTEQGDSAMYLCASSRTGGNEKLFFGSGTQLSVL.

This clone showed up just once. The chain couples TRBV19 to TRBJ2-2; D might be TRBD2 (6 bases). The CDR3 runs 16 residues. The ends were cut back, 7 bases at V and 4 bases at J, with 19 bases in the middle. Per germline, CDR1 LNHDA and CDR2 SQIVND (reference sequence). The CDR3, as DNA: TGTGCCAGTACCCGACGCGGGGCGGAAGTCACCGGGGAGCTGTTTTTT. Protein: CASTRRGAEVTGELFF.

J is TRBJ2-3 and V is TRBV30; 12 nucleotides align to TRBD2. The germline V gene has CDR1 GTSNPN and CDR2 SVGIG (reference sequence). The CDR3 is made up of 16 amino acids. V lost 0 bases to trimming and J lost 7 bases; unmatched junction nucleotides: 8. The CDR3 region has the DNA TGTGCCTGGAGTGTAGGGCCTAGCGGGAGGGGAAATACGCAGTATTTT. Amino acids: CAWSVGPSGRGNTQYF.

The V gene is TRBV15, the J gene TRBJ2-6, with D possibly TRBD1 on 5 matching bases. Per germline, CDR1 LNHNV and CDR2 YYDKDF (reference sequence). Trimming removed 1 base at V and 0 bases at J, with 7 bases between. The CDR3 length is 16 residues. DNA of the CDR3: TGTGCCACCAGCAGAGGACAGAACTCTGGGGCCAACGTCCTGACTTTC. It codes for CATSRGQNSGANVLTF.

This sequence joins TRBV18 and TRBJ1-5; 7 bases are shared with TRBD1. Looked up from germline, CDR1 is KGHSH and CDR2 is LQKENI. The CDR3 is made up of 15 amino acids. Germline trimming cut 4 bases from V and 0 bases from J; bases unmatched to any gene: 3. The CDR3 reads CASSRDSYSNQPQHF. The CDR3 DNA reads as TGTGCCAGCTCACGGGACAGCTATAGCAATCAGCCCCAGCATTTT.

The chain links TRBV11-3 to TRBJ1-1, with 7 positions matching TRBD1. The CDR3 is 15 amino acids. Germline assignment: CDR1 SGHNT and CDR2 YENEEA. V was pared by 7 bases and J by 1 base, with 9 bases of the junction left unmatched. The CDR3 region has the DNA TGTGCCAGCAACGACAGGGCCAACTCGAACACTGAAGCTTTCTTT. Protein product: CASNDRANSNTEAFF. Using reference TRBV11-3 and TRBJ1-1 for the parts outside the CDR3, the full variable domain is EAGVVQSPRYKIIEKKQPVAFWCNPISGHNTLYWYLQNLGQGPELLIRYENEEAVDDSQLPKDRFSAERLKGVDSTLKIQPAELGDSAVYLCASNDRANSNTEAFFGQGTRLTVV.

The chain is built from TRBV20-1 and TRBJ2-1; 7 bases are shared with TRBD1. Germline V gives CDR1 DFQATT, CDR2 SNEGSKA (reference sequence). The ends lost 3 bases at V and 4 bases at J; junction bases unmatched: 6. CDR3 length: 14 amino acids. Here the CDR3 reads CSASQGERYNEQFF. CDR3 nucleotides: TGCAGTGCTAGTCAGGGGGAGAGGTACAATGAGCAGTTCTTC.

V and J are TRBV5-1 and TRBJ2-7; perhaps TRBD1 as D (7 bases). Germline V gives CDR1 SGHRS, CDR2 YFSETQ. V was clipped by 3 bases and J by 0 bases, with 16 bases between them. This CDR3 contains 16 residues. CDR3 protein: CASSSNAGQSSYEQYF. The CDR3 DNA reads as TGCGCCAGCAGCTCTAATGCGGGACAGAGCTCCTACGAGCAGTACTTC.

The chain employs TRBV2 and TRBJ1-2, with D unresolved. Trimming shortened V by 8 bases and J by 2 bases, and 12 bases separated the two germline ends. The CDR3 runs 13 residues. Germline lookup yields CDR1 SNHLY and CDR2 FYNNEI. This chain's CDR3 is CASSGLRNYGYTF. The CDR3 DNA is TGTGCCAGCTCTGGGTTGAGGAACTATGGCTACACCTTC.